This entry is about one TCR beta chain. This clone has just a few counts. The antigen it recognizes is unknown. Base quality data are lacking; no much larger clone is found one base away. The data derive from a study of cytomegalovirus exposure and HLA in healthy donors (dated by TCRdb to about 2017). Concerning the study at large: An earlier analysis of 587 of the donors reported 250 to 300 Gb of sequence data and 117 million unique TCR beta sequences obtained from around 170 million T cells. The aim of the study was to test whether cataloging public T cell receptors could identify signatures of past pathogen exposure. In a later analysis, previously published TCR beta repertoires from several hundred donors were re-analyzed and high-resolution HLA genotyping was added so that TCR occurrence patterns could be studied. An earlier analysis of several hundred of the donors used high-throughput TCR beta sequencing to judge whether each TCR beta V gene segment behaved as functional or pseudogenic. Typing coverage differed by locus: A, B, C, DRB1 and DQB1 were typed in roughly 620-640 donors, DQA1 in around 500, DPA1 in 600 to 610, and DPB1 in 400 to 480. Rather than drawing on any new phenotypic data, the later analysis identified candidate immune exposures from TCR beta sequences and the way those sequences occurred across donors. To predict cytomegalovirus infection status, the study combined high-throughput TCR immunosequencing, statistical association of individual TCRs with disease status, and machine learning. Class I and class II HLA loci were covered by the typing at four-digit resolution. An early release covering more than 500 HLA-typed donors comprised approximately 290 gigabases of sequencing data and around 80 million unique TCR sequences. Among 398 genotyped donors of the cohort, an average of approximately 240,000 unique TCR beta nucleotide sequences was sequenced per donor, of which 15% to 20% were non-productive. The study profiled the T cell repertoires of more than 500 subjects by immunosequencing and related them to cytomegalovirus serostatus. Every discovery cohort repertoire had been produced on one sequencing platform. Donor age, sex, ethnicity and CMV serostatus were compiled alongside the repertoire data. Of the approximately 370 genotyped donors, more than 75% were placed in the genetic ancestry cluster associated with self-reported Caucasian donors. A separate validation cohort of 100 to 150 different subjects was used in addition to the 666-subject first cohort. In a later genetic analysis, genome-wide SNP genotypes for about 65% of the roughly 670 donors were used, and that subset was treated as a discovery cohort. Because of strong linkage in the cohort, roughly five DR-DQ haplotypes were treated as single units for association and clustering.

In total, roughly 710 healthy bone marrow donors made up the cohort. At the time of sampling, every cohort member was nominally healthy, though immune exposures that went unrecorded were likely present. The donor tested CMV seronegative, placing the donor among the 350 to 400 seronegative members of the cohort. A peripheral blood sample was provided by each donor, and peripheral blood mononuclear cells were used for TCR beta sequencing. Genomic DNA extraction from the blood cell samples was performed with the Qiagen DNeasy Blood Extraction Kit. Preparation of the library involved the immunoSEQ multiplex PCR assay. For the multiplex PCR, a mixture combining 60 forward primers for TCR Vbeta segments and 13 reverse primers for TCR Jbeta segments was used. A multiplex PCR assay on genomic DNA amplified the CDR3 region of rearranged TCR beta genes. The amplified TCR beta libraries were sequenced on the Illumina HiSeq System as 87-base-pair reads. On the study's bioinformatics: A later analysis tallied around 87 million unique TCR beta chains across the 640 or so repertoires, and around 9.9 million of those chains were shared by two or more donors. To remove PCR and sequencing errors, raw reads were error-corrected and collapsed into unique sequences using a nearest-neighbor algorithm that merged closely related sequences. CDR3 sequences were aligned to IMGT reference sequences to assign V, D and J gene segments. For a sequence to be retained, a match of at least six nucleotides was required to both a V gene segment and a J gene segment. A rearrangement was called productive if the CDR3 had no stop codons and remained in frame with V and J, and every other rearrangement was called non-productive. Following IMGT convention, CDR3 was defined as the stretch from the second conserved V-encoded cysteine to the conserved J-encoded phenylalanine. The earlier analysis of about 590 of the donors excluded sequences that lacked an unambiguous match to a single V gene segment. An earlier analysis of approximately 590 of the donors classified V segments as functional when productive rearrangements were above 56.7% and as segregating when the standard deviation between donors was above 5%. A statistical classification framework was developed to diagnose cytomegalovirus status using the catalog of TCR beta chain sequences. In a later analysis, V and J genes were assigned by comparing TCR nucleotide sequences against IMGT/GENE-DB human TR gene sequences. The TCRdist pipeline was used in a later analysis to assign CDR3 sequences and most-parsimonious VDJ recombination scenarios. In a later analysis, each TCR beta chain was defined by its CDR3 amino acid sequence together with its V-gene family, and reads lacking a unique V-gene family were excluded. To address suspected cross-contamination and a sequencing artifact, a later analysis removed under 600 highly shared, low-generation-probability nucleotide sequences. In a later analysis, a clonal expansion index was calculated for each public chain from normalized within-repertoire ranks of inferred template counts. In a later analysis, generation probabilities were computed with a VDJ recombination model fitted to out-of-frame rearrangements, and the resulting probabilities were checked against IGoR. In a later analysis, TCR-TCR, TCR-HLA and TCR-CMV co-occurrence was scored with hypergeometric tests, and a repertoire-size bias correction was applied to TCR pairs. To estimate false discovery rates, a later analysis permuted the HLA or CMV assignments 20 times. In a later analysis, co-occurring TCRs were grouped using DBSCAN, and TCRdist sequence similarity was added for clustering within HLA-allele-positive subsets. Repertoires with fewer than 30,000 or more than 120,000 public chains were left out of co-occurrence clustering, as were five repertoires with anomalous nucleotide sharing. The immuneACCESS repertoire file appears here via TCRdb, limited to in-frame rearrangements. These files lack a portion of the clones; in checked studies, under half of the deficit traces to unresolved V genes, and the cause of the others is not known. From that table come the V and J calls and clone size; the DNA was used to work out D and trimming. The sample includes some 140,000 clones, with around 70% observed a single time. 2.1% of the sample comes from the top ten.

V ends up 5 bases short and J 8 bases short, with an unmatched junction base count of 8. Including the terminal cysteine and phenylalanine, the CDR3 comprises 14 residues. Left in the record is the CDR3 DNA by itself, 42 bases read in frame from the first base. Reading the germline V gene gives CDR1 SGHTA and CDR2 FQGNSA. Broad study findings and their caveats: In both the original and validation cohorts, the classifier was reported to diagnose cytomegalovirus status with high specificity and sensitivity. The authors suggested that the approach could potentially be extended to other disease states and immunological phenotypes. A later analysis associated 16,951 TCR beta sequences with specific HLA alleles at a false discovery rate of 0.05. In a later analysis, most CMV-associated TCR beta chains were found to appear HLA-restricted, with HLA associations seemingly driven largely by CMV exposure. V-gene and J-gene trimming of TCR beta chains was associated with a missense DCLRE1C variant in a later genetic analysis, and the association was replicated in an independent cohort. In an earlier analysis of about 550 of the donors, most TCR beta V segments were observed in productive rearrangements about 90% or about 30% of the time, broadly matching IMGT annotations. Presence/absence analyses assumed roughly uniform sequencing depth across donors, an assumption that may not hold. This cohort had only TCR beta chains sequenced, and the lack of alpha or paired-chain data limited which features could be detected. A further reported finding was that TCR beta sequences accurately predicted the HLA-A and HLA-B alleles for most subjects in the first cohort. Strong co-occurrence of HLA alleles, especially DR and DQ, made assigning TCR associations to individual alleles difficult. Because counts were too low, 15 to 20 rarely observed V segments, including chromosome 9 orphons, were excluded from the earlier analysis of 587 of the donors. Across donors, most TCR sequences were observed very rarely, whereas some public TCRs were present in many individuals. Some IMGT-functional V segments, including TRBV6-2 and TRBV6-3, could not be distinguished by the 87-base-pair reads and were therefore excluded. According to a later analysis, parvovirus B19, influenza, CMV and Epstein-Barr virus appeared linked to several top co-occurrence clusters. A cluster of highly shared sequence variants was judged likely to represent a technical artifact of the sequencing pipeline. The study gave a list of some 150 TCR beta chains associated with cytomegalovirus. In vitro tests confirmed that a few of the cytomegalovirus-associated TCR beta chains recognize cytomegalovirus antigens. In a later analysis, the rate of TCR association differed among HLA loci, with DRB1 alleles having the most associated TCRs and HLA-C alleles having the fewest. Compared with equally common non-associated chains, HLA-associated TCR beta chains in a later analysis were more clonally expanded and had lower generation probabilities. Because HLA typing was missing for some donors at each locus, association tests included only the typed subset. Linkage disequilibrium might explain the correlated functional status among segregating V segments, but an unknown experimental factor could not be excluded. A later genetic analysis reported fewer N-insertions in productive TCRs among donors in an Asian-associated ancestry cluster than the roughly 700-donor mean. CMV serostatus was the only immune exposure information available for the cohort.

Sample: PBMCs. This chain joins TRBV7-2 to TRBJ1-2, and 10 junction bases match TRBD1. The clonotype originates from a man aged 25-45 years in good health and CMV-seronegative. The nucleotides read TGTGCCAGCAGCAGCGGGACAGGGGATTTGGGCTACACCTTC. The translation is CASSSGTGDLGYTF.